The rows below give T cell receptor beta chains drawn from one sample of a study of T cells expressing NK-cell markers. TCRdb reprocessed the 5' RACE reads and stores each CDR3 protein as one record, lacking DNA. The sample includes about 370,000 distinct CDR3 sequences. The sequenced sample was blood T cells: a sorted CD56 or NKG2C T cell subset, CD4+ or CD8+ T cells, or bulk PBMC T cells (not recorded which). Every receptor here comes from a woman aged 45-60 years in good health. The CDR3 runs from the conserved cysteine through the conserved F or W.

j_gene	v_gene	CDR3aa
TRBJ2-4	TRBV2	CASLTGFAKNIQYF
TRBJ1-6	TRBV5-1	CASSLGVHGDASPLHF
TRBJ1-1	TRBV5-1	CASSLGTAREAFF
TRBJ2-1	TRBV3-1	CASSPRPGKQFF
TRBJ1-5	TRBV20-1	CSARPREGRGPQHF
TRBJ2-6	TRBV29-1	CSVEFLPSGANVLTF
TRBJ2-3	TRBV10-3	CAIRASPGVPDTQYF
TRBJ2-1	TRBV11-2	CASSRIAGDNEQFF
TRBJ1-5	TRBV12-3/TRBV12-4	CASSPTGWSNQPQHF
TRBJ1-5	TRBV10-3	CAVPRDRGHQPQHF
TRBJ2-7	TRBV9	CASSVAARGWDEQYF
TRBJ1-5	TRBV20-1	CSAGGGQGSNQPQHF
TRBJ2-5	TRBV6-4	CASSGPTSGRETQYF
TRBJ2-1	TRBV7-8	CASSLSGGVLYEQFF
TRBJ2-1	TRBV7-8	CASSLILAGGNEQFF
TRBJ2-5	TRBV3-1	CASSQDSEVLAGRETQYF
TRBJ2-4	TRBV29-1	CSVNRGLDIQYF
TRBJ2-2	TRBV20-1	CSAVLAGGPYTGELFF
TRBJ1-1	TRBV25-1	CASSEWDRNTEAFF
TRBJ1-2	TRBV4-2	CASSQDRRANYGYTF
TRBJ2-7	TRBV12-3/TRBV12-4	CASSWYGTDYEQYF
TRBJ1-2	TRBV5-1	CASSPRGYGYTF
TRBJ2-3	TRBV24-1	CATSAPGLAAQYF
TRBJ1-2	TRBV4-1	CASSLGRVNYGYTF
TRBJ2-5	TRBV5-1	CASSSGPGAYQETQYF
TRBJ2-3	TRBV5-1	CASSFNSGTSTDTQYF
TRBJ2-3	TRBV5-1	CASGPRNWGLGTDTQYF
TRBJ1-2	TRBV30	CAWSDLNGYTF
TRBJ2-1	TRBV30	CARLAGVSNEQFF
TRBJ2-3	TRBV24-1	CATSDLHRTDTQYF
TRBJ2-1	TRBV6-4	CASSDWAGGNYNEQFF
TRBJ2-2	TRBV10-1	CASSAGLGLDTGELFF
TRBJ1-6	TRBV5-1	CASSSRDRGSPLHF
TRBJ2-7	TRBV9	CASSARLAGDEQYF
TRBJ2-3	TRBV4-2	CASSQVGGLTDTQYF
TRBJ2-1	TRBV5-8	CASSARDRKGNEQFF
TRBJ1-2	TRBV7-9	CASSLAGRHGYTF
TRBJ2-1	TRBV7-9	CASSTDYNEQFF
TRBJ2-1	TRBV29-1	CSVVRGTDYNEQFF
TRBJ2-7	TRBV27	CASSQGQAYEQYF
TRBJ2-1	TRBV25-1	CASRRTGGPPKQFF
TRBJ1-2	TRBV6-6	CASRQGARGYGYTF
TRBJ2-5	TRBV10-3	CAISAGTETQYF
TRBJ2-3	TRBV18	CASSPGLAGVSDTQYF
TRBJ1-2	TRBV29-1	CSVERAGRLGYGYTF
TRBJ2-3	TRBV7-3	CASSQTGASTDTQYF
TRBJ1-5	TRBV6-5	CASRPSRRNQPQHF
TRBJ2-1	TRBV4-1	CASSQADRPDEQFF
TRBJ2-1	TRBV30	CAAQGESEQFF
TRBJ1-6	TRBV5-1	CASSLVRGGNNSPLHF
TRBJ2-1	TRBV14	CASEGNYNEQFF
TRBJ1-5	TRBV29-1	CSVSDGVNQPQHF
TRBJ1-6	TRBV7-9	CASSDGLSSYNSPLHF
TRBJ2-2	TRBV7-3	CASSPTGLAGAIANTGELFF
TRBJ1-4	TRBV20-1	CSARALKGYEKLFF
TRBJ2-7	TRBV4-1	CASSQERTYSSYEQYF
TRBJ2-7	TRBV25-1	CASSQAGEGYEQYF
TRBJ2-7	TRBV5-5	CASLLVGGLRGQYF